This T cell receptor beta chain appears in the sequencing data of a study of technical replicates of blood from a handful of donors. Generated by immunoSEQ multiplex PCR, the TCRdb table keeps only in-frame clones and is missing some. The repertoire includes around 80,000 clones, approximately 96% of them detected once, and 0.31% sits in the top ten. The sequence derives from a human donor in good health. Sequences were obtained from T cells isolated from PBMCs.

The CDR3 sequence: CASSFFSGRGEQFF. The CDR3 nucleotides are TGTGCCAGCAGCTTCTTTAGCGGGAGAGGCGAGCAGTTCTTC. This chain connects TRBV7-2 to TRBJ2-1, with 9 nucleotides matching TRBD2. Unmatched junction bases numbered 7, after V lost 3 bases and J lost 10 bases. There are 14 residues in the CDR3. Germline CDR1 reads SGHTA; CDR2 reads FQGNSA.